The clone carrying this TCR beta chain was seen ten or more times. Its antigen is still unknown. Trimming left V 2 bases short and J 2 bases short, with 14 bases between. This CDR3 spans 16 amino acids. CDR1 is KGHDR and CDR2 is SFDVKD in the germline V gene. Out of 9.5 to 10 ml of fresh peripheral blood, PBMCs were obtained. The entry originates in a study of Graves' ophthalmopathy and Graves' hyperthyroidism. Study-level findings and limits: The model reached 70% to 71% sensitivity and around 74% specificity for predicting ophthalmopathy progression.

Amplifying from RNA transcripts, the study obtained TCR beta CDR3 regions. The library came from an HTBI-primed first-round RT-PCR and a second-round multiplex PCR. One entry per CDR3 protein results from TCRdb running MiXCR on the multiplex PCR reads. In the table there are over 450,000 distinct CDR3 sequences, around 15% of which are singletons. The origin of this receptor is a woman in her 30s with Graves' ophthalmopathy. The chain links TRBV24-1 to TRBJ1-2; maybe TRBD1 (5 bases). The sequenced sample was blood. DNA of the CDR3: TGTGCCACCAGTGATTCCAACCCCGGGGACAACTATGGCTACACCTTC. Translating it yields CATSDSNPGDNYGYTF.